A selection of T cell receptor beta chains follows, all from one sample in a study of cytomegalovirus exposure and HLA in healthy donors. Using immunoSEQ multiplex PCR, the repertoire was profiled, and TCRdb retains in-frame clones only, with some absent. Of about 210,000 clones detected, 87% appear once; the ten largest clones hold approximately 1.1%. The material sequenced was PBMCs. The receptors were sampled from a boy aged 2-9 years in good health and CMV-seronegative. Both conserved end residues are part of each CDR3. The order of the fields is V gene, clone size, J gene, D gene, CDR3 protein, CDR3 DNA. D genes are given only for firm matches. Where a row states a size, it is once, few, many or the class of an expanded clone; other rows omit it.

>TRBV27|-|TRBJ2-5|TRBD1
CASSPFPGQGTKETQYF
TGTGCCAGCAGTCCCTTTCCCGGACAGGGAACAAAGGAGACCCAGTACTTC
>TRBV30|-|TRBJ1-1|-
CAWIILTEAFF
TGTGCCTGGATTATCCTCACTGAAGCTTTCTTT
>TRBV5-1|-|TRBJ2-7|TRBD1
CASSLQGATYEQYF
TGCGCCAGCAGCTTACAGGGGGCCACCTACGAGCAGTACTTC
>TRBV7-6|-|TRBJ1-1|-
CASSLALDRVNTEAFF
TGTGCCAGCAGCTTAGCTCTTGACAGAGTGAACACTGAAGCTTTCTTT
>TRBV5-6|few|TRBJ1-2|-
CASSFAGRGGYTF
TGTGCCAGCAGCTTTGCAGGGAGGGGAGGCTACACCTTC
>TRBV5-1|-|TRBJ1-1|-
CASSLAGIGVTEAFF
TGCGCCAGCAGCTTGGCCGGGATTGGGGTGACTGAAGCTTTCTTT
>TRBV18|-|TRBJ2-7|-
CASSPSIYEQYF
TGTGCCAGCTCACCGTCTATTTACGAGCAGTACTTC
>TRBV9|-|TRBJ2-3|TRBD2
CASSVREGSADTQYF
TGTGCCAGCAGCGTGAGGGAGGGGTCGGCAGATACGCAGTATTTT
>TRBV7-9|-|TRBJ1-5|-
CASSSYRENQPQHF
TGTGCCAGCAGCTCCTACAGGGAGAATCAGCCCCAGCATTTT
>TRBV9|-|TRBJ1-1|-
CASSVVGQGSLKAFF
TGTGCCAGCAGCGTAGTGGGGCAGGGTAGTCTTAAAGCTTTCTTT
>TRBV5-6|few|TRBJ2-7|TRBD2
CASSGPGLAGVVTSYEQYF
TGTGCCAGCAGCGGACCGGGACTAGCGGGAGTGGTAACCTCCTACGAGCAGTACTTC
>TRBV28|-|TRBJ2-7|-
CASSLGRGTYEQYF
TGTGCCAGCAGTTTGGGCAGGGGAACCTACGAGCAGTACTTC
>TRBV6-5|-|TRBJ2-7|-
CASSSRAPGGKYEQYF
TGTGCCAGCAGTTCCAGGGCCCCGGGTGGGAAATACGAGCAGTACTTC
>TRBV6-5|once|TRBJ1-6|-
CASSYSTPGRSPLHF
TGTGCCAGCAGTTACTCGACTCCCGGGAGGTCACCCCTCCACTTT
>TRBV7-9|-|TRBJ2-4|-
CASSLGLPIAKNIQYF
TGTGCCAGCAGCCTAGGACTACCCATAGCCAAAAACATTCAGTACTTC
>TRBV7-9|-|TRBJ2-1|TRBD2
CASSLVGGALLSYFNEQFF
TGTGCCAGCAGCTTGGTCGGGGGGGCCTTGCTTTCATACTTTAATGAGCAGTTCTTC
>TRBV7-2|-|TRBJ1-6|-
CASSQQSLYNSPLHF
TGTGCCAGCAGCCAACAGAGTCTCTATAATTCACCCCTCCACTTT
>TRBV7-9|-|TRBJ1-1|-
CASSQQGLGTEAFF
TGTGCCAGCAGCCAACAGGGTTTGGGCACTGAAGCTTTCTTT
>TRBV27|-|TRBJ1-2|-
CASSDGMGGRGYTF
TGTGCCAGCAGTGACGGAATGGGGGGGCGAGGCTACACCTTC
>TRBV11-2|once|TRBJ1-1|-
CASSFAAGTEAFF
TGTGCCAGCAGCTTCGCGGCCGGGACAGAAGCTTTCTTT
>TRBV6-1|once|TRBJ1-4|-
CASSVNRDEKLFF
TGTGCCAGCAGTGTAAACAGAGATGAAAAACTGTTTTTT
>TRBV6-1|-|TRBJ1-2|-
CASSENRSYGYTF
TGTGCCAGCAGTGAGAACAGGAGCTATGGCTACACCTTC
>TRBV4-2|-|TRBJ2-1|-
CASSHPGDEQFF
TGTGCCAGCAGCCACCCCGGAGATGAGCAGTTCTTC
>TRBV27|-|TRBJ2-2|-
CASSSHAPGIANTGELFF
TGTGCCAGCAGTTCGCATGCCCCGGGAATCGCGAACACCGGGGAGCTGTTTTTT
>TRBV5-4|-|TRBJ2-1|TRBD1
CASSSDRSNEQFF
TGTGCCAGCAGCTCGGACAGGAGCAATGAGCAGTTCTTC
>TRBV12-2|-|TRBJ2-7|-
CASRLGTGSYEQYF
TGTGCAAGTCGCTTAGGGACAGGCTCCTACGAGCAGTACTTC
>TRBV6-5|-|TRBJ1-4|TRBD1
CASSYIGDRGEKLFF
TGTGCCAGCAGTTACATAGGGGACAGGGGCGAAAAACTGTTTTTT
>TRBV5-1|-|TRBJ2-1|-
CASSSSGGVYEQFF
TGCGCCAGCAGTTCAAGCGGTGGAGTTTATGAGCAGTTCTTC
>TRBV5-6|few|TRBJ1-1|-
CASSWGDTEAFF
TGTGCCAGCAGCTGGGGGGACACTGAAGCTTTCTTT